The text below deals with one TCR beta chain. Its antigen is still unknown. This sample is drawn from a study of Ad26.COV2.S vaccination and SARS-CoV-2 variants. Study-level information: As a participant in COV1001, the donor was in the Ad26.COV2.S trial arm.

Germline loops: CDR1 SGHNT, CDR2 YENEEA. V dropped 1 base and J dropped 6 bases, with 6 bases sitting between them. CDR3 length equals 13 residues. Only in-frame clones appear in the TCRdb table, and some are missing; sequencing was by immunoSEQ multiplex PCR. The sample lists 440,000 or so clones, 90% occurring once. Study-wide points: Placebo recipients showed lower spike-specific TCR breadth than vaccinees.

Treatment described: around 19 received Ad26.COV2.S at low or high dose, single or two shots; 5 received placebo; per-sample allocation not given. Following the first vaccine or placebo injection, samples were taken on day 63. Boston provided a donor who was an adult aged 18-55 years. The genes are TRBV11-3 and TRBJ2-2; D gene unclear. The sequence was collected from a person between 18 and 59 years old who received the Ad26.COV2.S COVID-19 vaccine or a placebo. This specimen consisted of peripheral blood, obtained in a trial of Ad26.COV2.S vaccine versus placebo. The CDR3 DNA is TGTGCCAGCAGCTTAGGGTGGGCCGGGGAGCTGTTTTTT. Translated, it gives CASSLGWAGELFF. The full variable domain, its missing parts supplied by reference TRBV11-3 and TRBJ2-2, is EAGVVQSPRYKIIEKKQPVAFWCNPISGHNTLYWYLQNLGQGPELLIRYENEEAVDDSQLPKDRFSAERLKGVDSTLKIQPAELGDSAVYLCASSLGWAGELFFGEGSRLTVL.